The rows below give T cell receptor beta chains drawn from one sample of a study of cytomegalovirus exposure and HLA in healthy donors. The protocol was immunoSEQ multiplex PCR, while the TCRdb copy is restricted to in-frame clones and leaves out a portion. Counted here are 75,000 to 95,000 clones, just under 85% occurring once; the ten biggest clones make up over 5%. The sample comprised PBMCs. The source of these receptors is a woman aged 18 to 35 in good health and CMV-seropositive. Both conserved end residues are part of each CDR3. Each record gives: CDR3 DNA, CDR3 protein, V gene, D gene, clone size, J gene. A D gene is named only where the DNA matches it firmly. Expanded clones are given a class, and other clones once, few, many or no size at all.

cdr3_nt: TGTGCCAGCAGCGAACAGGGAGATTACTCTGGAAACACCATATATTTT; cdr3_aa: CASSEQGDYSGNTIYF; v_call: TRBV9; d_call: NA; clone_size: NA; j_call: TRBJ1-3
cdr3_nt: TGTGCCAGCAGCTCCTCGGGGTCCTACGAGCAGTACTTC; cdr3_aa: CASSSSGSYEQYF; v_call: TRBV7-6; d_call: NA; clone_size: NA; j_call: TRBJ2-7
cdr3_nt: TGTGCCAGCAGCTTTCCACAGGGAAACGAGCAGTACTTC; cdr3_aa: CASSFPQGNEQYF; v_call: TRBV7-2; d_call: NA; clone_size: NA; j_call: TRBJ2-7
cdr3_nt: TGTGCCAGCAGCTTAGGGGGACAGGGGTTTGAGACCCAGTACTTC; cdr3_aa: CASSLGGQGFETQYF; v_call: TRBV13; d_call: TRBD1; clone_size: once; j_call: TRBJ2-5
cdr3_nt: TGTGCCAGCAGAAGGGGGAGCACTGAAGCTTTCTTT; cdr3_aa: CASRRGSTEAFF; v_call: TRBV6-6; d_call: NA; clone_size: NA; j_call: TRBJ1-1
cdr3_nt: TGTGCCAGCAGCGCTACAGGGGGCCCTAATGAAAAACTGTTTTTT; cdr3_aa: CASSATGGPNEKLFF; v_call: TRBV7-3; d_call: TRBD1; clone_size: NA; j_call: TRBJ1-4
cdr3_nt: TGTGCCAGCAGTGAAGCGGGGGGGCACAACACTGAAGCTTTCTTT; cdr3_aa: CASSEAGGHNTEAFF; v_call: TRBV2; d_call: NA; clone_size: once; j_call: TRBJ1-1
cdr3_nt: TGTGCCAGCAGTTACCCGGGAAGGGTCGAGCAGTACTTC; cdr3_aa: CASSYPGRVEQYF; v_call: TRBV6-5; d_call: NA; clone_size: NA; j_call: TRBJ2-7
cdr3_nt: TGTGCCAGCTCACCACCGGGGGCAGGGTCCAATGAGCAGTTCTTC; cdr3_aa: CASSPPGAGSNEQFF; v_call: TRBV18; d_call: NA; clone_size: NA; j_call: TRBJ2-1
cdr3_nt: TGCAGCGTAGGGAGAGGGACAGCTGAAAAACTGTTTTTT; cdr3_aa: CSVGRGTAEKLFF; v_call: TRBV29-1; d_call: TRBD1; clone_size: NA; j_call: TRBJ1-4
cdr3_nt: TGTGCCAGCAGCTTGGCGGGACTAGCAACCTACGAGCAGTACTTC; cdr3_aa: CASSLAGLATYEQYF; v_call: TRBV5-6; d_call: TRBD2; clone_size: NA; j_call: TRBJ2-7
cdr3_nt: TGTGCCAGCCTGGGGGAGGGTGAGCAGTACTTC; cdr3_aa: CASLGEGEQYF; v_call: TRBV2; d_call: TRBD2; clone_size: NA; j_call: TRBJ2-7
cdr3_nt: TGTGCCTGGGCGCGGCCGGGGAGCGGGAGGGCCTGGGAGCAGTTCTTC; cdr3_aa: CAWARPGSGRAWEQFF; v_call: TRBV30; d_call: TRBD2; clone_size: few; j_call: TRBJ2-1
cdr3_nt: TGTGCCAGCATGGGACAGTTAGGTGAAAAACTGTTTTTT; cdr3_aa: CASMGQLGEKLFF; v_call: TRBV6-1; d_call: TRBD1; clone_size: NA; j_call: TRBJ1-4
cdr3_nt: TGTGCCAGCACCGGAGGAGGGACTAGCGGGGTGGGTACGCAGTATTTT; cdr3_aa: CASTGGGTSGVGTQYF; v_call: TRBV2; d_call: TRBD2; clone_size: NA; j_call: TRBJ2-3
cdr3_nt: TGTGCCAGCAGTGCTGGCGAGGAGGCCTACGAGCAGTACTTC; cdr3_aa: CASSAGEEAYEQYF; v_call: TRBV6-1; d_call: NA; clone_size: NA; j_call: TRBJ2-7
cdr3_nt: TGTGCCAGCAGCTTGTCAGATTATAGCAATCAGCCCCAGCATTTT; cdr3_aa: CASSLSDYSNQPQHF; v_call: TRBV5-8; d_call: NA; clone_size: NA; j_call: TRBJ1-5
cdr3_nt: TGTGCCAGCAGCTTAGCGGAGACTAGACTTGGGGGCAATGAGCAGTTCTTC; cdr3_aa: CASSLAETRLGGNEQFF; v_call: TRBV7-2; d_call: NA; clone_size: NA; j_call: TRBJ2-1
cdr3_nt: TGTGCCAGCAGCCTTAGCGGGACCAGCACAGATACGCAGTATTTT; cdr3_aa: CASSLSGTSTDTQYF; v_call: TRBV5-4; d_call: TRBD2; clone_size: NA; j_call: TRBJ2-3
cdr3_nt: TGTGCCAGCAGTTACAGGGAAGCTCTTACTGAAAAACTGTTTTTT; cdr3_aa: CASSYREALTEKLFF; v_call: TRBV2; d_call: NA; clone_size: NA; j_call: TRBJ1-4
cdr3_nt: TGCGCCAGCAGTCGGACAGGGACTGGAAACACCATATATTTT; cdr3_aa: CASSRTGTGNTIYF; v_call: TRBV5-1; d_call: TRBD1; clone_size: NA; j_call: TRBJ1-3
cdr3_nt: TGTGCCAGCAGTTCCGATCCGACAGGGGTGGGGTCACCCCTCCACTTT; cdr3_aa: CASSSDPTGVGSPLHF; v_call: TRBV6-5; d_call: TRBD1; clone_size: NA; j_call: TRBJ1-6
cdr3_nt: TGTGCTAGTGCCTATTCCGGGACTAGCGGAAACACCGGGGAGCTGTTTTTT; cdr3_aa: CASAYSGTSGNTGELFF; v_call: TRBV12-5; d_call: TRBD2; clone_size: NA; j_call: TRBJ2-2
cdr3_nt: TGTGCCAGCAGTGGGGGGACTAGCCTTGGGGATGAGCAGTTCTTC; cdr3_aa: CASSGGTSLGDEQFF; v_call: TRBV6-1; d_call: TRBD2; clone_size: NA; j_call: TRBJ2-1
cdr3_nt: TGTGCCAGCAGCTTAGTCGGGGACGAGCAGTACTTC; cdr3_aa: CASSLVGDEQYF; v_call: TRBV7-9; d_call: NA; clone_size: once; j_call: TRBJ2-7
cdr3_nt: TGTGCCAGCAGTTTTGGACCGGGAGTCTACGAGCAGTACTTC; cdr3_aa: CASSFGPGVYEQYF; v_call: TRBV28; d_call: NA; clone_size: NA; j_call: TRBJ2-7
cdr3_nt: TGTGCCAGCAGCCGACAGGGGGCCCAAGAGACCCAGTACTTC; cdr3_aa: CASSRQGAQETQYF; v_call: TRBV5-4; d_call: TRBD1; clone_size: NA; j_call: TRBJ2-5
cdr3_nt: TGCAGCGCTTACACAGGGGGCTACACCTTC; cdr3_aa: CSAYTGGYTF; v_call: TRBV29-1; d_call: NA; clone_size: NA; j_call: TRBJ1-2
cdr3_nt: TGTGCCACCCTCGCACGGGGGGGCAACTCCTACGAGCAGTACTTC; cdr3_aa: CATLARGGNSYEQYF; v_call: TRBV13; d_call: TRBD2; clone_size: NA; j_call: TRBJ2-7
cdr3_nt: TGTGCCAGCAGTGCCGGGGACAGGGGGCGAACTTTCTTT; cdr3_aa: CASSAGDRGRTFF; v_call: TRBV6-1; d_call: TRBD1; clone_size: few; j_call: TRBJ1-1
cdr3_nt: TGTGCCAGCAGTTTGACTAGCGGGGGGGGCCGGGATACGCAGTATTTT; cdr3_aa: CASSLTSGGGRDTQYF; v_call: TRBV6-5; d_call: TRBD2; clone_size: NA; j_call: TRBJ2-3
cdr3_nt: TGTGCCACCGTACAGGAGAGCAATCAGCCCCAGCATTTT; cdr3_aa: CATVQESNQPQHF; v_call: TRBV15; d_call: NA; clone_size: NA; j_call: TRBJ1-5
cdr3_nt: TGTGCCAGTAGTATAGGGGGACAGGGGGCGACCGCTGAAGCTTTCTTT; cdr3_aa: CASSIGGQGATAEAFF; v_call: TRBV19; d_call: TRBD1; clone_size: NA; j_call: TRBJ1-1
cdr3_nt: TGTGCCAGCAACCAGGTTCCCCTCAATGTCCATGGCTACACCTTC; cdr3_aa: CASNQVPLNVHGYTF; v_call: TRBV6-5; d_call: NA; clone_size: NA; j_call: TRBJ1-2
cdr3_nt: TGTGCCAGCACTCTGTTAGCTGACTTCTACAATGAGCAGTTCTTC; cdr3_aa: CASTLLADFYNEQFF; v_call: TRBV4-2; d_call: NA; clone_size: NA; j_call: TRBJ2-1
cdr3_nt: TGTGCTAGTGGAGGGAGTGTGAGAGAGACCCAGTACTTC; cdr3_aa: CASGGSVRETQYF; v_call: TRBV7-7; d_call: NA; clone_size: NA; j_call: TRBJ2-5
cdr3_nt: TGTGCCAGCAGGAGGGGGACAGGGGTTACCGGGGAGCTGTTTTTT; cdr3_aa: CASRRGTGVTGELFF; v_call: TRBV6-6; d_call: TRBD1; clone_size: NA; j_call: TRBJ2-2
cdr3_nt: TGTGCCACACAGCAAGTAACTGAAGCTTTCTTT; cdr3_aa: CATQQVTEAFF; v_call: TRBV28; d_call: NA; clone_size: NA; j_call: TRBJ1-1
cdr3_nt: TGCAGCATAGATACAGGGACCCAAGAGACCCAGTACTTC; cdr3_aa: CSIDTGTQETQYF; v_call: TRBV29-1; d_call: NA; clone_size: NA; j_call: TRBJ2-5
cdr3_nt: TGTGCCAGCAGCATCCAGGGAACTGGTGGCTACACCTTC; cdr3_aa: CASSIQGTGGYTF; v_call: TRBV7-9; d_call: NA; clone_size: NA; j_call: TRBJ1-2
cdr3_nt: TGTGCCAGCAGCTTATATCCCAACTCAGATACGCAGTATTTT; cdr3_aa: CASSLYPNSDTQYF; v_call: TRBV11-3; d_call: NA; clone_size: NA; j_call: TRBJ2-3